This T cell receptor beta chain was obtained from a study of human T cells and chemical hapten exposure. Overall study results and limits: With regard to DPC sensitization, TCRs above 1 in 1000 frequency did not change.

Specified time point: pre-sensitization, week 0. Treatment denoted: therapeutic diphenylcyclopropenone sensitization with weekly scalp DPC. Blood draws preceded each patch test application. A note on this clonotype: Its antigen is undetermined.

From the RACE reads, TCRdb called clonotypes with MiXCR, one entry per CDR3 protein. The data contain 80,000 to 100,000 distinct CDR3 sequences, around 9.6% of them singletons. Looked up from germline, CDR1 is MNHEY and CDR2 is SVGAGI. The CDR3 sequence is 15 residues long. Trimming took 3 bases from V and 3 from J; bases not matched to a gene: 8. This rearrangement joins TRBV6-5 to TRBJ2-7, with TRBD1 matching over 7 bases. The clonotype was recovered from a middle-aged woman with alopecia areata. Some clones in this sample may be carry-over from other donors' samples. Sequenced material: whole blood, taken in connection with sensitization to the hapten diphenylcyclopropenone (DPC). The CDR3 sequence is CASSYSIGGNYEQYF. In DNA, the CDR3 is TGTGCCAGCAGTTATTCTATAGGGGGCAACTACGAGCAGTACTTC.